Each of the 20 T cell receptor beta chains below was sequenced from the same sample in a study of long-term antiretroviral therapy in people with HIV. The run of the v3.0 immunoSEQ assay was at survey level. Profiling relied on immunoSEQ multiplex PCR, and the TCRdb table lists in-frame clones only, not all of them. The sample contains about 20,000 clones, around 87% of which appear only once. Sequenced here: unsorted PBMCs, sampled around 2.7 years after starting antiretroviral therapy. Every receptor here comes from a woman between 45 and 60 years old with HIV.

This clone was picked up one time. This chain uses TRBV4-2 with TRBJ1-3; D gene ambiguous. From germline, CDR1 is LGHNA and CDR2 YNFKEQ. The V end was cut by 0 bases, the J end by 1 base, with 10 bases between. This CDR3 comprises 16 residues. This CDR3 reads CASSQDDQVSGNTIYF. Here the CDR3 DNA reads TGTGCCAGCAGCCAAGATGACCAAGTATCTGGAAACACCATATATTTT.

The chain couples TRBV5-5 to TRBJ2-7; D not resolved. There are 11 residues in the CDR3. Germline CDR1 SGHKS, CDR2 YYEKEE (reference sequence). Trimming stripped 4 bases from V and 3 bases from J, with 5 bases between. This CDR3 is CASSTGYEQYF. The CDR3, as DNA: TGTGCCAGCAGCACCGGCTACGAGCAGTACTTC. Complete variable domain (other parts from reference TRBV5-5 and TRBJ2-7): DAGVTQSPTHLIKTRGQQVTLRCSPISGHKSVSWYQQVLGQGPQFIFQYYEKEERGRGNFPDRFSARQFPNYSSELNVNALLLGDSALYLCASSTGYEQYFGPGTRLTVT.

V is TRBV5-1 and J is TRBJ1-1; no definite D call. Germline lookup yields CDR1 SGHRS and CDR2 YFSETQ. The CDR3 is 14 amino acids. V was cut by 0 bases and J by 7 bases, with 13 bases left in between. CDR3 sequence: CASSLAYSSGEAFF. The CDR3, as DNA: TGCGCCAGCAGCTTGGCCTATTCCTCGGGTGAAGCTTTCTTT.

The V call is TRBV7-8, the J call TRBJ2-4, with TRBD1 matching over 8 bases. The CDR3 spans 13 residues. From germline, CDR1 is SGHVS and CDR2 FQNEAQ. V lost 5 bases, J lost 7 bases, and 4 bases stayed unmatched. In DNA, the CDR3 is TGTGCCAGCAGCCTTAGACAGGGGAACATTCAGTACTTC. Translation gives CASSLRQGNIQYF.

The chain uses TRBV6-4 and TRBJ2-1; D is unclear. The germline gives CDR1 MRHNA, CDR2 SNTAGT. The CDR3 has 13 residues. Trimming shortened V by 6 bases and J by 6 bases, and 12 bases separated the two germline ends. The CDR3 loop reads CASSPSIGNEQFF. Here the CDR3 DNA reads TGTGCCAGCAGCCCCTCAATAGGCAATGAGCAGTTCTTC.

The chain joins TRBV9 to TRBJ2-1, with TRBD2 matching over 7 bases. Germline V CDR1 and CDR2: SGDLS, YYNGEE. The CDR3 totals 17 residues. The trim removed 0 bases at V and 5 bases at J, leaving 11 bases unmatched. The CDR3 is CASSVAREGLINNEQFF. CDR3 in DNA: TGTGCCAGCAGCGTAGCCAGGGAGGGACTGATCAACAATGAGCAGTTCTTC. Based on the CDR3 plus reference TRBV9 and TRBJ2-1, the full variable domain is DSGVTQTPKHLITATGQRVTLRCSPRSGDLSVYWYQQSLDQGLQFLIQYYNGEERAKGNILERFSAQQFPDLHSELNLSSLELGDSALYFCASSVAREGLINNEQFFGPGTRLTVL.

V gene TRBV7-8 combines with J gene TRBJ1-2; 9 bases fit TRBD1. Per the germline V gene, CDR1 is SGHVS and CDR2 is FQNEAQ. The CDR3 spans 15 residues. With V trimmed by 2 bases and J by 7 bases, 8 bases remained unmatched. CDR3 coding DNA: TGTGCCAGCAGCTTATCTACACAGGGGGCCTCTGGCTACACCTTC. It translates to CASSLSTQGASGYTF.

CDR3: CASSPSKSSTDTQYF. The CDR3, as DNA: TGTGCCAGCTCACCGTCTAAATCGAGCACAGATACGCAGTATTTT. The V gene is TRBV18, the J gene TRBJ2-3; no clear D gene. CDR3 length: 15 amino acids. V lost 3 bases, J lost 0 bases, and 10 bases lay in between. CDR1 and CDR2 (germline): KGHSH, LQKENI.

The chain couples TRBV28 to TRBJ2-7, with a tentative D call TRBD1 (6 bases). This CDR3 is built from 12 residues. Germline V gene sequence: CDR1 MDHEN, CDR2 SYDVKM. V was pared by 4 bases and J by 4 bases, with 8 bases between. The CDR3, as DNA: TGTGCCAGCAGTTCGACAGGATACGAGCAGTACTTC. Translated, it gives CASSSTGYEQYF.

The chain joins TRBV6-4 to TRBJ1-4; D uncertain. The germline V gene has CDR1 MRHNA and CDR2 SNTAGT. The CDR3 is made up of 14 amino acids. Trimming cost V 10 bases and J 5 bases, with 17 bases left between them. The CDR3 spells CANPVGLPNEKLFF. DNA of the CDR3: TGTGCCAATCCGGTGGGATTGCCCAATGAAAAACTGTTTTTT.

The chain employs TRBV19 and TRBJ2-7, with D perhaps matching TRBD1 (6 bases). This CDR3 region has 13 residues. Looked up from germline, CDR1 is LNHDA and CDR2 is SQIVND (reference sequence). Deletions cut 5 bases from V and 4 bases from J, with 12 bases between. The CDR3 sequence is CASSAGGLYEQYF. CDR3 bases: TGTGCCAGTAGTGCTGGGGGCTTATACGAGCAGTACTTC.

CDR3 in amino acids: CASSRGRDAFF. CDR3 nucleotides: TGTGCCAGCAGCCGGGGACGGGACGCTTTCTTT. The J gene is TRBJ1-1, the V gene TRBV7-8, with D maybe TRBD1 (5 bases). Germline V gene lookup returns CDR1 SGHVS and CDR2 FQNEAQ. This CDR3 spans 11 amino acids. Trimming pared 5 bases from V and 11 bases from J, leaving 12 bases between.

The J gene is TRBJ2-3, the V gene TRBV18; TRBD1 is a possible D gene (5 bases). The CDR3 is 15 residues long. V dropped 4 bases and J dropped 0 bases, with 11 bases sitting between them. From germline, CDR1 is KGHSH and CDR2 LQKENI. CDR3 in DNA: TGTGCCAGCTCACTTTCTGGGGCTAGCACAGATACGCAGTATTTT. It yields the protein CASSLSGASTDTQYF.

The chain combines TRBV7-2 with TRBJ1-4; D unclear. Germline CDR1 is SGHTA and CDR2 is FQGNSA. The CDR3 loop spans 13 amino acids. Trimming stripped 2 bases from V and 7 bases from J, with 8 bases between. The CDR3 sequence: CASSLNAGEKLFF. CDR3 nucleotides: TGTGCCAGCAGCTTAAATGCGGGTGAAAAACTGTTTTTT.

The rearrangement links TRBV10-3 to TRBJ2-3; tentative D call: TRBD2 (5 bases). V was cut by 11 bases and J by 0 bases, with 15 bases left in between. Germline V gene sequence: CDR1 ENHRY, CDR2 SYGVKD. There are 14 residues in the CDR3. The CDR3 sequence: CASTGSGSTDTQYF. CDR3 nucleotide sequence: TGTGCCTCTACGGGGTCTGGGAGCACAGATACGCAGTATTTT.

The sample holds a few counts of this clone. The J gene is TRBJ2-7, the V gene TRBV4-1; TRBD2 matches at 10 bases. CDR1 is MGHRA and CDR2 is YSYEKL in the germline V gene. V was clipped by 0 bases and J by 3 bases; unmatched bases: 5. The CDR3 runs to 16 residues. The CDR3 is CASSQDQGLAFYEQYF. DNA of the CDR3: TGCGCCAGCAGCCAAGATCAGGGACTAGCGTTCTACGAGCAGTACTTC.

In its sample, this clone was seen a few times. The V gene is TRBV7-9, the J gene TRBJ2-1; unclear D gene. This CDR3 region has 12 residues. V lost 1 base to trimming and J lost 6 bases, with 4 bases between them. From germline, CDR1 is SEHNR and CDR2 FQNEAQ (reference sequence). The CDR3 spells CASSLGTNEQFF. CDR3 nucleotides: TGTGCCAGCAGCTTAGGCACCAATGAGCAGTTCTTC. The entire variable domain, with the rest obtained from reference TRBV7-9 and TRBJ2-1, is as follows: DTGVSQNPRHKITKRGQNVTFRCDPISEHNRLYWYRQTLGQGPEFLTYFQNEAQLEKSRLLSDRFSAERPKGSFSTLEIQRTEQGDSAMYLCASSLGTNEQFFGPGTRLTVL.

The chain recombines TRBV4-3 with TRBJ2-1; D is possibly TRBD1 (5 bases). There are 15 residues in the CDR3. Per germline, CDR1 LGHNA and CDR2 YSLEER. Trimming pared 0 bases from V and 5 bases from J, leaving 11 bases between. The CDR3 DNA reads TGCGCCAGCAGCCAAGATATGGCAGGGAACAATGAGCAGTTCTTC. As protein: CASSQDMAGNNEQFF.

V gene TRBV19 combines with J gene TRBJ2-1; 10 bases are a match to TRBD2. This CDR3 has 19 amino acids. V lost 4 bases and J lost 7; bases outside the gene matches: 19. The V gene's germline CDR1 is LNHDA and CDR2 SQIVND (reference sequence). CDR3 sequence reads: CASSRRWGLAGASRNEQFF. The CDR3 nucleotides read TGTGCCAGTAGTAGGAGGTGGGGGCTAGCGGGAGCCTCCAGGAATGAGCAGTTCTTC. The whole variable domain, filled in from reference TRBV19 and TRBJ2-1, reads DGGITQSPKYLFRKEGQNVTLSCEQNLNHDAMYWYRQDPGQGLRLIYYSQIVNDFQKGDIAEGYSVSREKKESFPLTVTSAQKNPTAFYLCASSRRWGLAGASRNEQFFGPGTRLTVL.

The chain links TRBV27 to TRBJ2-7; D gene uncertain. The CDR3 totals 13 residues. Trimming left V 8 bases short and J 2 bases short, with 13 bases between. Germline V gene lookup returns CDR1 MNHEY and CDR2 SMNVEV (reference sequence). In DNA, the CDR3 is TGTGCCAGCTCCCGGACGGAAGCCTACGAGCAGTACTTC. Translating it yields CASSRTEAYEQYF.